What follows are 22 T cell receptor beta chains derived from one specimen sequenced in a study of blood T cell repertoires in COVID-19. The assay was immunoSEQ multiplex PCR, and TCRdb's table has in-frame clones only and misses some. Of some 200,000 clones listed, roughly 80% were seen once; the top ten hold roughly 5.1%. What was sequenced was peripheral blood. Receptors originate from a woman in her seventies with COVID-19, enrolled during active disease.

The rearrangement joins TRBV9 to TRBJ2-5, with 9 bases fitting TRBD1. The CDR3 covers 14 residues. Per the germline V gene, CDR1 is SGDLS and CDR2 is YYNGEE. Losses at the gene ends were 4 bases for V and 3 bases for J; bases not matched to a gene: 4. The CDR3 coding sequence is TGTGCCAGCAGCCTGGGGACAGGGAAAGAGACCCAGTACTTC. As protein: CASSLGTGKETQYF.

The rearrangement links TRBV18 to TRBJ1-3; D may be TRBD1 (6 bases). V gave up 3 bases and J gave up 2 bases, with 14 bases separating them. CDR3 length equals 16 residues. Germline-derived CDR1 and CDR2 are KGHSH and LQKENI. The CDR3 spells CASSPSQGATGNTIYF. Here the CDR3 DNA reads TGTGCCAGCTCACCGTCACAGGGTGCTACTGGAAACACCATATATTTT.

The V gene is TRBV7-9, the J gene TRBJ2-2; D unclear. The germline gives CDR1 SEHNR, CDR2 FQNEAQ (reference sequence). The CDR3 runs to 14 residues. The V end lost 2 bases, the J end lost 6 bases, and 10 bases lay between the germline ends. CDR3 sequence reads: CASSLIQVPGELFF. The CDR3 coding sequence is TGTGCCAGCAGCTTAATCCAGGTACCCGGGGAGCTGTTTTTT.

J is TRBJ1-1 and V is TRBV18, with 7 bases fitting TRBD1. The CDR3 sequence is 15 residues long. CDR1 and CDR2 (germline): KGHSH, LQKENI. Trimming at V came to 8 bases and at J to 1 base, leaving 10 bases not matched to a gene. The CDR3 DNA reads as TGTGCCAGCCGGTCCCGACAGGGCGAGAACACTGAAGCTTTCTTT. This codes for CASRSRQGENTEAFF.

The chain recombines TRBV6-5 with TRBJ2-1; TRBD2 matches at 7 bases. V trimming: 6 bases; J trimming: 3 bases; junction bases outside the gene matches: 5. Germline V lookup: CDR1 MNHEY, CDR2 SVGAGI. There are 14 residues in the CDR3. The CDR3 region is CASSSRGDYNEQFF. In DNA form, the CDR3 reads TGTGCCAGCAGCTCCCGGGGGGACTACAATGAGCAGTTCTTC.

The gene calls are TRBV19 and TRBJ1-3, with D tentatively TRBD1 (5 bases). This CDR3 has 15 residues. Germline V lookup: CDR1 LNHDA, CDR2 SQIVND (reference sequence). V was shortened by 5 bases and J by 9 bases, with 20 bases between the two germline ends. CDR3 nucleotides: TGTGCCAGTAGTTTTCTTTCCAGGGTCGGACGCACCATATATTTT. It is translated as CASSFLSRVGRTIYF.

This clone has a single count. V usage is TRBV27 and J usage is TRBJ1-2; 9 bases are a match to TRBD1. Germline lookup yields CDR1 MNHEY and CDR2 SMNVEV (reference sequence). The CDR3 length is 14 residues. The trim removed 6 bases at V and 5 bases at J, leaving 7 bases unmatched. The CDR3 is CASSPDRGGYGYTF. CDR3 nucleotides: TGTGCCAGCAGCCCGGACAGGGGCGGATATGGCTACACCTTC.

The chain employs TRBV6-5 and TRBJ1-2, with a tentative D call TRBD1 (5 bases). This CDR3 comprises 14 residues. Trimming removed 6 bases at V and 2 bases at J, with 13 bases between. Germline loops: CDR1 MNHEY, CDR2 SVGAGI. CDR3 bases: TGTGCCAGCAGCTCCTTCGGGGGGAACTATGGCTACACCTTC. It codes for CASSSFGGNYGYTF.

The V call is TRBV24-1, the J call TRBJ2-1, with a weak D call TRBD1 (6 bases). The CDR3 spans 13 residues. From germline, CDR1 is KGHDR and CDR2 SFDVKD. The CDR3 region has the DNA TGTGCTTCCCAAAGGGGGTTTCAGGATGAGCAGTTCTTC. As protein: CASQRGFQDEQFF.

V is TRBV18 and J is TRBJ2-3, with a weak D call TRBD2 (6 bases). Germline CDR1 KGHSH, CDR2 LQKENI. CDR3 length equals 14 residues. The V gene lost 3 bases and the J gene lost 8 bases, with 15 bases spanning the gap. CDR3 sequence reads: CASSPSGGDGTQYF. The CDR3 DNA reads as TGTGCCAGCTCACCGAGCGGAGGGGATGGTACGCAGTATTTT.

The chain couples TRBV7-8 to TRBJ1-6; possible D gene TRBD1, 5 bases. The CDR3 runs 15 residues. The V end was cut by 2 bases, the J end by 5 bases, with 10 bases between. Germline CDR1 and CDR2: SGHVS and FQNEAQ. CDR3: CASSLKQGDNSPLHF. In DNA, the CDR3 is TGTGCCAGCAGCTTAAAACAAGGGGATAATTCACCCCTCCACTTT.

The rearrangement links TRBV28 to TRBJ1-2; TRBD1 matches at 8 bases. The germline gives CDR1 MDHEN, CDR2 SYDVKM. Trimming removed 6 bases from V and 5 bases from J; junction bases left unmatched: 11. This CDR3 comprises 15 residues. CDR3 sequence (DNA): TGTGCCAGCAGCCTCGCCGGGACAGGCCTATATGGCTACACCTTC. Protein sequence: CASSLAGTGLYGYTF.

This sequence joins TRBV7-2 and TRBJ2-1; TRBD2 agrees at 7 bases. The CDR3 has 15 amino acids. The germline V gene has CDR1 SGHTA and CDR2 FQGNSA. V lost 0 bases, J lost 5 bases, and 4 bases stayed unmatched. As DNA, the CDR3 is TGTGCCAGCAGCTTAGCGGGCGGGAGAAACAATGAGCAGTTCTTC. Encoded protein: CASSLAGGRNNEQFF. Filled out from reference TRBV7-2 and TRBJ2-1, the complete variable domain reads GAGVSQSPSNKVTEKGKDVELRCDPISGHTALYWYRQSLGQGLEFLIYFQGNSAPDKSGLPSDRFSAERTGGSVSTLTIQRTQQEDSAVYLCASSLAGGRNNEQFFGPGTRLTVL.

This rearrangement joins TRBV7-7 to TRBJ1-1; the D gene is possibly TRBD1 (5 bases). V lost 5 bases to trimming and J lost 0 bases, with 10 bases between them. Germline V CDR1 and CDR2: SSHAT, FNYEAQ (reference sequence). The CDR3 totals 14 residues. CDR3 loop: CASSPTALNTEAFF. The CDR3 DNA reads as TGTGCCAGCAGCCCGACAGCTTTGAACACTGAAGCTTTCTTT. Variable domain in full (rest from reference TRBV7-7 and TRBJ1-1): GAGVSQSPRYKVTKRGQDVTLRCDPISSHATLYWYQQALGQGPEFLTYFNYEAQPDKSGLPSDRFSAERPEGSISTLTIQRTEQRDSAMYRCASSPTALNTEAFFGQGTRLTVV.

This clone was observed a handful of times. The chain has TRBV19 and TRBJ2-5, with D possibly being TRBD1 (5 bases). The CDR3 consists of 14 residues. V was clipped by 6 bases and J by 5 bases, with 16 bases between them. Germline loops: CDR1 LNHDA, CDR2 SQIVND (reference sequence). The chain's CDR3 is CASSTTGYGETQYF. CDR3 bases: TGTGCCAGTAGCACCACAGGCTACGGGGAGACCCAGTACTTC.

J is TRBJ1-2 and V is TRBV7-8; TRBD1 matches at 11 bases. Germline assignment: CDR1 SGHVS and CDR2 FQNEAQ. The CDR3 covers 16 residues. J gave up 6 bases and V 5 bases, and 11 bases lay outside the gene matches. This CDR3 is CASSLQPGQGVDGYTF. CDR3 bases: TGTGCCAGCAGCCTACAGCCGGGACAGGGGGTTGATGGCTACACCTTC.

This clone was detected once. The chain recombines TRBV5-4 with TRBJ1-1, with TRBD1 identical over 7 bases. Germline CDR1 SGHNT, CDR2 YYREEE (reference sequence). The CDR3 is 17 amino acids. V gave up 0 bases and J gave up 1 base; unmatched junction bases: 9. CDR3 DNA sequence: TGTGCCAGCAGCTTGGACCCTTTTACAGGGGCGAACACTGAAGCTTTCTTT. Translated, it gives CASSLDPFTGANTEAFF.

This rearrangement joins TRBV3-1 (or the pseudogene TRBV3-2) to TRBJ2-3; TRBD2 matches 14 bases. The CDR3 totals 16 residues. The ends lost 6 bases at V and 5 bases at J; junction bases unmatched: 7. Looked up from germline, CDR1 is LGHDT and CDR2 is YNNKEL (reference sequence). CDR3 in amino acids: CASSRLAGGRVDTQYF. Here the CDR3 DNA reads TGTGCCAGCAGTCGACTAGCGGGAGGGCGGGTAGATACGCAGTATTTT.

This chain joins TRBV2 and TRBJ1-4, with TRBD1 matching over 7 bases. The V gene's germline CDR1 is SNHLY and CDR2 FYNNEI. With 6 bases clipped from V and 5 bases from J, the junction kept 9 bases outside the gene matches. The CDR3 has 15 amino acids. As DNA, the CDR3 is TGTGCCAGCAGCCCCAAGGGGGCGGTCAATGAAAAACTGTTTTTT. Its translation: CASSPKGAVNEKLFF.

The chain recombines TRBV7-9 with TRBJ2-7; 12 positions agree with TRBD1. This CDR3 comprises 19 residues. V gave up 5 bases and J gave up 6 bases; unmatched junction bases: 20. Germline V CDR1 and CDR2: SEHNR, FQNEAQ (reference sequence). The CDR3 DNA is TGTGCCAGCAGCCGAGGGACAGGGGGCGCAGGTTCGAGGGTGGGCGAGCAGTACTTC. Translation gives CASSRGTGGAGSRVGEQYF.

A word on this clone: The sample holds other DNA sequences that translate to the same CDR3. The CDR3 loop is CASSPGTSGYNEQFF. CDR3 DNA sequence: TGTGCCAGCAGTCCGGGAACTAGCGGCTACAATGAGCAGTTCTTC. The rearrangement joins TRBV27 to TRBJ2-1, with 8 positions matching TRBD2. Germline V CDR1 and CDR2: MNHEY, SMNVEV (reference sequence). This CDR3 is 15 amino acids long. V gave up 5 bases and J gave up 3 bases; unmatched junction bases: 6.

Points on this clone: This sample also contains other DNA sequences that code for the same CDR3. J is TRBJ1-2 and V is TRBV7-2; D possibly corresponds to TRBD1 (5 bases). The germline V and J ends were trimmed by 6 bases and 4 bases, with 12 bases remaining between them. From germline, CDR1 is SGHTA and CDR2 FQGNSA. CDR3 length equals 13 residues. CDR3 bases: TGTGCCAGCAGTCTCGGGAGGGGCTATGGCTACACCTTC. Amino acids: CASSLGRGYGYTF.